The clone carrying this T cell receptor (beta chain) has more than one count but fewer than ten. Its antigen is currently unknown. The source of the sample is a study of T-cell memory formation after mild COVID-19. Study observations and caveats: Some clones that responded turned up in pre-infection memory, which suggests that cross-reactive memory joined in.

The germline V gene has CDR1 DFQATT and CDR2 SNEGSKA (reference sequence). The CDR3 totals 13 residues. The germline V and J ends were trimmed by 4 bases and 10 bases, with 17 bases remaining between them. With constant-segment primers, 5'RACE yielded cDNA libraries of TCR alpha and TCR beta that carried sample barcodes and UMIs. One entry per CDR3 protein results from TCRdb running MiXCR on the 5' RACE reads. The sample records 250,000 to 300,000 distinct CDR3 sequences, over 7% being singletons. The sequence was collected from a man between 18 and 29 years old who had mild COVID-19 (a few samples of this study predate the infection). Cell type and time point are not known. The sequencing input was PBMCs or a T cell subset sorted from them (not recorded which). The chain uses TRBV20-1 and TRBJ2-1; D call uncertain. CDR3 sequence: CSATNSLLREQFF. CDR3 DNA sequence: TGCAGTGCTACCAACTCCCTACTCAGGGAGCAGTTCTTC.